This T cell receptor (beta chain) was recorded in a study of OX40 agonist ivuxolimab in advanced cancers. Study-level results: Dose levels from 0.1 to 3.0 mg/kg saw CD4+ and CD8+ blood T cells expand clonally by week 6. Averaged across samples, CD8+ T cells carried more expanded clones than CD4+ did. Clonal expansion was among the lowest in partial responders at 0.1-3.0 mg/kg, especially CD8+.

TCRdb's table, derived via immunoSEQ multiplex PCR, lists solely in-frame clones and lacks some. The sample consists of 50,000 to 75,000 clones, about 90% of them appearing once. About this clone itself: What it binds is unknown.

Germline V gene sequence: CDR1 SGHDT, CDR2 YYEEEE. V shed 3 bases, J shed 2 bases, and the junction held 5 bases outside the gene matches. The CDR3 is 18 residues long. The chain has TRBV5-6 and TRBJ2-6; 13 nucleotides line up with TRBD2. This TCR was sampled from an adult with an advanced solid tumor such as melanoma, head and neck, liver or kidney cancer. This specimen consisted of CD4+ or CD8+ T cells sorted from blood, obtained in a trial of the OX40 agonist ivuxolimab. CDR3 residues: CASSSSTSGRTGANVLTF. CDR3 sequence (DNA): TGTGCCAGCAGCTCCTCGACTAGCGGGAGGACTGGGGCCAACGTCCTGACTTTC.